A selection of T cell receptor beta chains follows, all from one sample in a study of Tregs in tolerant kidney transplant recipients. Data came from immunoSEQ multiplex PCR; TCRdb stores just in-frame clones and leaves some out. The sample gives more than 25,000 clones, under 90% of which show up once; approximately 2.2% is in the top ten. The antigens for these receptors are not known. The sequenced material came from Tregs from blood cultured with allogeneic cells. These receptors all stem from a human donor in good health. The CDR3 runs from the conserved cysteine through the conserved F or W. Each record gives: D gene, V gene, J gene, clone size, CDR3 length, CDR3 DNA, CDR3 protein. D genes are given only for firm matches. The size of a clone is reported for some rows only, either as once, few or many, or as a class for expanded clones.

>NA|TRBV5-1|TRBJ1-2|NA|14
TGCGCCAGCAGCTTGGCAAGGACAGATAATGGCTACACCTTC
CASSLARTDNGYTF
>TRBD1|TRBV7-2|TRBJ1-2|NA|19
TGTGCCAGCAGCTCTAGATACGGACAGGGGTCGCGAGCTAACTATGGCTACACCTTC
CASSSRYGQGSRANYGYTF
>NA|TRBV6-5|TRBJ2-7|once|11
TGTGCCAGCAGACGGGGGTACGAGCAGTACTTC
CASRRGYEQYF
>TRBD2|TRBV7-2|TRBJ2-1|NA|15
TGTGCCAGCAGCCTGGGACTAGCGGAAAACAATGAGCAGTTCTTC
CASSLGLAENNEQFF
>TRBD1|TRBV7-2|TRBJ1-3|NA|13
TGTGCCAGCAGCCCGGGACAGGGGAACACCATATATTTT
CASSPGQGNTIYF
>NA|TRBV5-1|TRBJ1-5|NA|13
TGCGCCAGCAGTTTAGGGGTCAATCAGCCCCAGCATTTT
CASSLGVNQPQHF
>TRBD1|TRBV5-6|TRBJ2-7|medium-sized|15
TGTGCCAGCAGCTTGGGTGGACAGGGGCGGTACGAGCAGTACTTC
CASSLGGQGRYEQYF
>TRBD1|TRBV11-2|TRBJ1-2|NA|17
TGTGCCAGCAGCTTACGTGGAACCACAGGGGGCGCGGATGGCTACACCTTC
CASSLRGTTGGADGYTF
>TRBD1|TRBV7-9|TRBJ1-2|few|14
TGTGCCAGCAGCCTAGGGGGACAGGGGTATGGCTACACCTTC
CASSLGGQGYGYTF
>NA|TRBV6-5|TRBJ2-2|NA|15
TGTGCCAGCAGTTACAGTGGCGGGTACACCGGGGAGCTGTTTTTT
CASSYSGGYTGELFF